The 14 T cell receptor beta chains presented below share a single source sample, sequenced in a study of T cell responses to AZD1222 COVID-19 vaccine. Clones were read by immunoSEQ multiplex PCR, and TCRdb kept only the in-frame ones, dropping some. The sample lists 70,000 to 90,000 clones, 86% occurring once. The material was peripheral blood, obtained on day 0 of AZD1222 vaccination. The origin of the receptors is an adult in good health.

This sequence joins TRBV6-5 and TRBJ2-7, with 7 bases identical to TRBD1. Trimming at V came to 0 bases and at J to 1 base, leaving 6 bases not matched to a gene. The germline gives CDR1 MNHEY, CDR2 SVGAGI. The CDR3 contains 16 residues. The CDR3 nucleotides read TGTGCCAGCAGTTACTCCTCCCCGGGACAGTCCTACGAGCAGTACTTC. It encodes CASSYSSPGQSYEQYF.

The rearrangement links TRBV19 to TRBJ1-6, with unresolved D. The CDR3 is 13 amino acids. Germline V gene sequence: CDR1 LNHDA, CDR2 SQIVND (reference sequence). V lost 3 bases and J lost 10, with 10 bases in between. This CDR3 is CASSMSGLSPLHF. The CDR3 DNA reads TGTGCCAGTAGTATGTCTGGCTTATCACCCCTCCACTTT.

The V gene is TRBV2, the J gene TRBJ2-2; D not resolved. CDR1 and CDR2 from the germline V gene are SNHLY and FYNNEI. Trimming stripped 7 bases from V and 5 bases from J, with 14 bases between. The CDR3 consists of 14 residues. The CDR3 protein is CASNGQRFTGELFF. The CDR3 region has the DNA TGTGCCAGCAATGGGCAGAGATTTACCGGGGAGCTGTTTTTT. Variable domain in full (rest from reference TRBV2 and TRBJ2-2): EPEVTQTPSHQVTQMGQEVILRCVPISNHLYFYWYRQILGQKVEFLVSFYNNEISEKSEIFDDQFSVERPDGSNFTLKIRSTKLEDSAMYFCASNGQRFTGELFFGEGSRLTVL.

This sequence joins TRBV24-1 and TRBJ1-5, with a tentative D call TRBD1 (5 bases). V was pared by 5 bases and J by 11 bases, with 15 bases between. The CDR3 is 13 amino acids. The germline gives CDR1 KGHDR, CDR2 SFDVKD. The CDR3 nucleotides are TGTGCCACCAGTGGTGGGCCGGGGGTGGCCCAGCATTTT. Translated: CATSGGPGVAQHF.

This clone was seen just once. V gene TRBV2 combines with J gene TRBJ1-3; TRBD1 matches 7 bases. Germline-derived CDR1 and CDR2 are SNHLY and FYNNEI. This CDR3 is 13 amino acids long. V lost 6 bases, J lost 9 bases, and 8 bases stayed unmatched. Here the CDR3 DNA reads TGTGCCAGCAGGGAGACAGGGAGGACCACCATATATTTT. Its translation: CASRETGRTTIYF.

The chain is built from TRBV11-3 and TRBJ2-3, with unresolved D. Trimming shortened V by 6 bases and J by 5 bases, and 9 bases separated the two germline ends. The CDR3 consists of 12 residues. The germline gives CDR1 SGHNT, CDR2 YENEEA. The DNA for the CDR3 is TGTGCCAGCAGTCATAGTGGAGATACGCAGTATTTT. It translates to CASSHSGDTQYF.

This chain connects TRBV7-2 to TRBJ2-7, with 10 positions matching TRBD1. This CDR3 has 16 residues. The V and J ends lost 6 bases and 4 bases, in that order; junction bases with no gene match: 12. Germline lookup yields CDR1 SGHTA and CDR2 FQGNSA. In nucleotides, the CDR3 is TGTGCCAGCAGTTATGACGCCGGGACAGGGGAGTACGAGCAGTACTTC. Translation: CASSYDAGTGEYEQYF.

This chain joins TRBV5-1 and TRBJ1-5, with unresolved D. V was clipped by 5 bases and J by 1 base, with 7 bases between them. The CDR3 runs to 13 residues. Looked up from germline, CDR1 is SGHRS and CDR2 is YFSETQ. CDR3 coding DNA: TGCGCCAGCAGTGAAACGAGCAATCAGCCCCAGCATTTT. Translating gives CASSETSNQPQHF.

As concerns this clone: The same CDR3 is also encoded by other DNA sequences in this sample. The CDR3 loop reads CASSSGNQPQHF. The CDR3, as DNA: TGTGCCAGCAGTTCAGGTAATCAGCCCCAGCATTTT. This rearrangement joins TRBV12-3 or TRBV12-4 to TRBJ1-5, with unresolved D. The length of the CDR3 is 12 residues. Trimming removed 4 bases from V and 4 bases from J, with 5 bases in between.

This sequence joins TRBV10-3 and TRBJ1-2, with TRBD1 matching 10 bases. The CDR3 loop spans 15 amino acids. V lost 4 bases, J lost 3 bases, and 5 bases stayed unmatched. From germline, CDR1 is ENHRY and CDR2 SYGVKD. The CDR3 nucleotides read TGTGCCATCAGTGGGGACAGGGGAGGGGACTATGGCTACACCTTC. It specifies CAISGDRGGDYGYTF.

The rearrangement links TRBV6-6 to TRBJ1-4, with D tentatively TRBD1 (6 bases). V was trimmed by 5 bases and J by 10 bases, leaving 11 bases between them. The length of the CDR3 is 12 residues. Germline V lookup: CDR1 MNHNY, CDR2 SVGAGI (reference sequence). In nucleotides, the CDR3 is TGTGCCAGCAGTCACGGGGGGCGAAAACTGTTTTTT. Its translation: CASSHGGRKLFF.

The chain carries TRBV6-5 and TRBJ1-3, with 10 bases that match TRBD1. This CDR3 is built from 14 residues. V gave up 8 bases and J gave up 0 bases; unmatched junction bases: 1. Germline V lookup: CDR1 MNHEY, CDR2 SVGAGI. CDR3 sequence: CASGTGASGNTIYF. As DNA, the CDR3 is TGTGCCAGCGGGACAGGGGCCTCTGGAAACACCATATATTTT.

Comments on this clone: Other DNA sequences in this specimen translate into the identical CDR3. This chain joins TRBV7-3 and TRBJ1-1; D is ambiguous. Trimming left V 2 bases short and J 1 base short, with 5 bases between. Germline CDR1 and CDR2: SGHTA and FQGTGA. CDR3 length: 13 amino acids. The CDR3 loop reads CASSLQPNTEAFF. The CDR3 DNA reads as TGTGCCAGCAGCTTACAGCCGAACACTGAAGCTTTCTTT.

For the CDR3, the DNA is TGCGCCAGCAGCCCCGGTCGGACTAGCGGATACAATGAGCAGTTCTTC. It encodes CASSPGRTSGYNEQFF. This chain uses TRBV5-1 with TRBJ2-1; 10 bases fit TRBD2. The V gene's germline CDR1 is SGHRS and CDR2 YFSETQ. The ends lost 4 bases at V and 4 bases at J; junction bases unmatched: 8. This CDR3 spans 16 amino acids. Looking up the rest from reference TRBV5-1 and TRBJ2-1 gives the full variable domain: KAGVTQTPRYLIKTRGQQVTLSCSPISGHRSVSWYQQTPGQGLQFLFEYFSETQRNKGNFPGRFSGRQFSNSRSEMNVSTLELGDSALYLCASSPGRTSGYNEQFFGPGTRLTVL.